These T cell receptor beta chains were read from a single sample in a study of cytomegalovirus exposure and HLA in healthy donors. Libraries were prepared by immunoSEQ multiplex PCR; TCRdb keeps only in-frame clonotypes and omits some of them. The repertoire holds some 91,000 clones, with 64% as singletons. Sequencing input: PBMCs. The source of these receptors is a human donor in good health. Both conserved end residues are part of each CDR3. D genes are given only for firm matches. Expanded clones get a size class; other rows say once, few or many, or leave the size out.

CDR3	DNA	D	V	length	size	J
CASSGGGNTEAFF	TGCGCCAGCAGTGGGGGGGGGAACACTGAAGCTTTCTTT	-	TRBV10-1	13	-	TRBJ1-1
CASSSEMAGYNEQFF	TGTGCCAGCAGCTCGGAGATGGCGGGGTACAATGAGCAGTTCTTC	-	TRBV5-4	15	few	TRBJ2-1
CASSEWTAINEKLFF	TGTGCCAGCAGTGAGTGGACAGCGATTAATGAAAAACTGTTTTTT	-	TRBV2	15	few	TRBJ1-4
CAWRGRQNSPLHF	TGTGCCTGGAGGGGCAGACAGAATTCACCCCTCCACTTT	-	TRBV30	13	once	TRBJ1-6
CASSGTGTHNEQFF	TGTGCCAGCAGTGGCACCGGGACACACAATGAGCAGTTCTTC	-	TRBV27	14	few	TRBJ2-1
CASSGQGTYEQYF	TGTGCCAGCAGCGGACAGGGAACCTACGAGCAGTACTTC	TRBD1	TRBV9	13	-	TRBJ2-7
CASSLGLAGGRSEQFF	TGTGCCAGCAGCTTAGGACTAGCGGGGGGGCGGAGTGAGCAGTTCTTC	TRBD2	TRBV7-2	16	-	TRBJ2-1
CASSERWAGTDTQYF	TGTGCCAGCAGTGAAAGGTGGGCTGGCACAGATACGCAGTATTTT	-	TRBV2	15	once	TRBJ2-3
CASSLGGTASQETQYF	TGTGCCAGCAGCCTTGGGGGGACAGCCTCACAAGAGACCCAGTACTTC	-	TRBV25-1	16	-	TRBJ2-5
CASSQGIGYQETQYF	TGCGCCAGCAGCCAAGGTATCGGGTACCAAGAGACCCAGTACTTC	-	TRBV4-3	15	-	TRBJ2-5
CASSQFTEYNEQFF	TGCGCCAGCAGCCAGTTTACAGAATACAATGAGCAGTTCTTC	-	TRBV4-3	14	-	TRBJ2-1
CASSLGAGSYEQYF	TGTGCTAGCAGCTTAGGGGCCGGCTCCTACGAGCAGTACTTC	-	TRBV7-7	14	-	TRBJ2-7
CATTLDSTNTGELFF	TGTGCCACCACTTTGGACAGTACGAACACCGGGGAGCTGTTTTTT	-	TRBV15	15	-	TRBJ2-2
CASSLGAGTGVSEAFF	TGTGCCAGCAGCTTGGGTGCCGGGACAGGGGTGTCTGAAGCTTTCTTT	TRBD1	TRBV5-8	16	-	TRBJ1-1
CASSLVRGSNGELFF	TGTGCCAGCAGCTTGGTCAGGGGCAGTAACGGGGAGCTGTTTTTT	-	TRBV11-3	15	-	TRBJ2-2
CASSADREEDTEAFF	TGTGCCAGCAGTGCGGACAGGGAAGAGGACACTGAAGCTTTCTTT	TRBD1	TRBV2	15	-	TRBJ1-1
CASRPGGEGEAFF	TGTGCCAGCAGGCCCGGAGGGGAAGGTGAAGCTTTCTTT	-	TRBV7-6	13	-	TRBJ1-1
CASSQSARDRSYEQYF	TGCGCCAGCAGCCAAAGTGCCAGGGACAGGTCCTACGAGCAGTACTTC	TRBD1	TRBV4-3	16	-	TRBJ2-7
CASSLLQGAEEKLFF	TGCGCCAGCAGCTTGCTCCAGGGGGCTGAAGAAAAACTGTTTTTT	TRBD1	TRBV5-1	15	few	TRBJ1-4
CASSLSGGYNEQFF	TGTGCCAGCAGCTTGAGCGGGGGTTACAATGAGCAGTTCTTC	TRBD2	TRBV7-6	14	-	TRBJ2-1
CASSSRPGGLLTDTQYF	TGTGCCAGTAGTTCCCGCCCTGGGGGCCTCCTCACAGATACGCAGTATTTT	-	TRBV19	17	-	TRBJ2-3
CASSRGHLYEQYF	TGCGCCAGCAGCCGTGGACATCTCTACGAGCAGTACTTC	-	TRBV4-1	13	-	TRBJ2-7
CASSQDYQRGGRDTQYF	TGCGCCAGCAGCCAAGACTACCAGCGGGGGGGGAGAGATACGCAGTATTTT	TRBD2	TRBV4-3	17	-	TRBJ2-3
CASSPSWTGPNEQFF	TGTGCCAGCAGTCCCTCCTGGACTGGCCCCAATGAGCAGTTCTTC	-	TRBV6-6	15	-	TRBJ2-1
CASASRGVTGELFF	TGTGCCTCAGCGAGTAGGGGCGTAACCGGGGAGCTGTTTTTT	-	TRBV2	14	-	TRBJ2-2
CATQDDRYQPQHF	TGTGCCACCCAAGACGACAGGTATCAGCCCCAGCATTTT	-	TRBV19	13	-	TRBJ1-5
CASSRDTYQPQHF	TGTGCCAGCAGCAGGGACACCTATCAGCCCCAGCATTTT	-	TRBV5-5	13	-	TRBJ1-5
CASSHGQGHGYTF	TGTGCCAGCAGTCACGGACAGGGGCACGGCTACACCTTC	TRBD1	TRBV6-6	13	-	TRBJ1-2
CSALRQGDTEAFF	TGCAGCGCCCTAAGGCAGGGGGACACTGAAGCTTTCTTT	TRBD1	TRBV29-1	13	-	TRBJ1-1
CASNSGTGMYEQYF	TGCGCCAGCAACTCCGGGACAGGGATGTACGAGCAGTACTTC	TRBD1	TRBV5-1	14	-	TRBJ2-7
CASSRTGGGYTF	TGTGCCAGCAGTCGTACAGGGGGAGGCTACACCTTC	TRBD1	TRBV27	12	-	TRBJ1-2
CAWSVSGGQGIYGYTF	TGTGCCTGGAGTGTATCGGGAGGACAGGGGATTTATGGCTACACCTTC	TRBD1	TRBV30	16	-	TRBJ1-2
CASSADRVAYEQYF	TGTGCCAGCAGCGCGGACAGGGTGGCCTACGAGCAGTACTTC	TRBD1	TRBV9	14	-	TRBJ2-7
CASSQGGTGSSPLHF	TGCGCCAGCAGCCAAGGGGGGACAGGGAGTTCACCCCTCCACTTT	TRBD1	TRBV4-3	15	-	TRBJ1-6
CASSQDRGGNSPLHF	TGCGCCAGCAGCCAAGATAGAGGGGGAAATTCACCCCTCCACTTT	-	TRBV4-3	15	once	TRBJ1-6
CASSVTPFSNEQFF	TGTGCCAGCAGTGTTACGCCCTTCAGCAATGAGCAGTTCTTC	-	TRBV6-4	14	-	TRBJ2-1
CASSLLPGQGEVYGYTF	TGTGCCAGCAGCTTATTGCCTGGACAGGGGGAGGTCTATGGCTACACCTTC	TRBD1	TRBV11-3	17	few	TRBJ1-2
CASSLARISYEQYF	TGTGCCAGCAGCTTAGCTAGAATATCCTACGAGCAGTACTTC	-	TRBV7-2	14	few	TRBJ2-7
CASTPVAGDNEQFF	TGTGCCAGCACCCCAGTAGCGGGGGACAATGAGCAGTTCTTC	TRBD2	TRBV9	14	-	TRBJ2-1
CASSLDQQKGNTGELFF	TGTGCCAGCAGCTTAGACCAACAGAAAGGGAACACCGGGGAGCTGTTTTTT	-	TRBV7-2	17	-	TRBJ2-2
CASSLARGLRGLNYEQYF	TGTGCCAGCAGCTTAGCGAGGGGGTTGAGGGGGCTGAACTACGAGCAGTACTTC	TRBD1	TRBV7-2	18	-	TRBJ2-7
CASSLGTGTPLHF	TGTGCCAGCAGTTTAGGAACAGGGACACCCCTCCACTTT	-	TRBV27	13	few	TRBJ1-6
CASSPRDFNEQFF	TGTGCCAGCTCACCCCGGGACTTCAATGAGCAGTTCTTC	-	TRBV18	13	few	TRBJ2-1
CASSVVVGAPDTQYF	TGTGCCAGCAGCGTAGTCGTAGGAGCGCCAGATACGCAGTATTTT	-	TRBV9	15	-	TRBJ2-3
CASSLATGRTNIQYF	TGTGCCAGCAGCTTAGCGACAGGGAGAACGAACATTCAGTACTTC	TRBD1	TRBV7-9	15	-	TRBJ2-4
CASSLSVGGGNIQYF	TGTGCCAGCAGCTTATCCGTGGGGGGGGGAAACATTCAGTACTTC	TRBD2	TRBV7-2	15	-	TRBJ2-4
CASSFGRGTEAFF	TGTGCCAGCAGCTTCGGTCGCGGCACTGAAGCTTTCTTT	-	TRBV7-9	13	once	TRBJ1-1
CASSLSGLDEQYF	TGTGCCAGCAGCTTATCAGGGTTGGACGAGCAGTACTTC	-	TRBV5-6	13	-	TRBJ2-7
CASSPQGTYTEAFF	TGTGCCAGCAGCCCACAGGGTACCTACACTGAAGCTTTCTTT	-	TRBV2	14	few	TRBJ1-1
CASSPPRTGGSDTQYF	TGTGCCAGCAGCCCTCCGAGGACAGGGGGCTCAGATACGCAGTATTTT	TRBD1	TRBV2	16	few	TRBJ2-3
CASSYTRDRKSYEQYF	TGTGCCAGCAGCTATACCCGGGACAGGAAATCCTACGAGCAGTACTTC	TRBD1	TRBV7-9	16	-	TRBJ2-7
CASSLIGTVDEQYF	TGTGCCAGCAGCTTAATAGGGACAGTAGACGAGCAGTACTTC	TRBD1	TRBV7-3	14	-	TRBJ2-7
CASSLIPAAEAFF	TGCGCCAGCAGCTTAATTCCCGCAGCTGAAGCTTTCTTT	-	TRBV5-1	13	-	TRBJ1-1